The present T cell receptor beta chain was sequenced within a study of T cells after yellow fever vaccination. Trimming pared 2 bases from V and 5 bases from J, leaving 9 bases between. This CDR3 contains 13 residues. CDR1 is MNHNY and CDR2 is SVGAGI in the germline V gene (reference sequence). TCRdb reprocessed the 5' RACE reads with MiXCR, giving one entry per CDR3 protein. The sample includes about 74,000 distinct CDR3 sequences, more than 5.5% seen only once; the top ten take about 33%. This clonotype was found many times. The sequencing used CD8+ T cells sorted from PBMCs, collected about 5 days after the first yellow fever vaccination. The V call is TRBV6-6, the J call TRBJ2-5; no definite D call. The sequence was collected from a man between 18 and 35 years old who received the YFV17D yellow fever vaccine. CDR3: CASSYRAEETQYF. DNA for the CDR3: TGTGCCAGCAGTTACAGGGCCGAGGAGACCCAGTACTTC.